This entry is about one T cell receptor (beta chain). Antigen unknown. The record originates from a study of CD8 T cells in ankylosing spondylitis. The study, taken as a whole, reports: As reported, disease-linked clones showed significant enrichment in matched ankylosing spondylitis synovial fluid. Those disease-linked clones were CD8+; they were also relatively rare in peripheral blood.

Each CDR3 protein is one row after TCRdb ran MiXCR on the 5' RACE reads. The sample consists of under 300,000 distinct CDR3 sequences, approximately 11% of them appearing once. Sequencing used blood, either unsorted or a sorted T cell fraction (not recorded which). The receptor was derived from a male donor with ankylosing spondylitis or in good health (not recorded which).

The CDR3 region is CASRKLWSSYNEQFF. CDR3 DNA sequence: TGCGCCAGCAGGAAACTTTGGAGCTCCTACAATGAGCAGTTCTTC. V is TRBV5-1 and J is TRBJ2-1, with no clear D. There are 15 residues in the CDR3. The germline V gene encodes CDR1 SGHRS and CDR2 YFSETQ. V gave up 5 bases and J gave up 0 bases, with 12 bases separating them.